This T cell receptor beta chain was identified during a study of regulatory and conventional T cells in RAG deficiency (dated by TCRdb to the late 2010s). About the investigation overall: High-throughput TCR beta sequencing was used to compare the diversity and composition of the Treg, conventional CD4+ and CD8+ T cell repertoires of RAG-deficient patients with those of healthy controls.

A word on this clone: No antigen is known for it. No per-base quality is available; no much larger clone lies one base away.

Before genomic DNA extraction, conventional CD4+ T cells were isolated from blood as CD25-low CD127-high cells. Roughly eight healthy control donors were used as the comparison group for repertoire analyses. The library was made by the immunoSEQ multiplex PCR assay. Genomic DNA from the sorted T-cell subsets was used to amplify and sequence rearranged TCR beta chain products. The authors' pipeline ran thus. Shannon entropy and Simpson indices were used to quantify the repertoire diversity of productive TCR beta rearrangements. To assess clonal expansion, the frequencies of the 100 most abundant productive TCR beta clonotypes were added up as a share of total reads. The TRB repertoires were evaluated with a self-reactivity index based on amino acid usage at CDR3beta positions 6 and 7. Two-way ANOVA was used for repertoire analyses, and Student t or Mann-Whitney tests were used for flow cytometric analyses. Held by TCRdb, this immuneACCESS table contains in-frame sequences only and omits some clones. Under half of the omission traces to an unresolved V gene where checked; the cause of the rest is unknown. V and J calls and clone size follow that table, whereas D and trimming were derived from the DNA. Here the sample has tens of thousands of clones; about 87% occur a single time. The ten largest make up roughly 0.5% of the sample.

Germline trimming: 4 bases from V, 4 bases from J; junction bases outside gene matches: 12. CDR1 LNHDA and CDR2 SQIVND were looked up in the germline V gene (reference sequence). The CDR3 contains 16 residues, cysteine and phenylalanine counted. Of the read, only the CDR3 DNA is kept; its 48 bases are in frame from base 1. What the research found in general, with its limitations: Unique TCR beta sequences from Treg cells were approximately 100-fold fewer in Omenn syndrome and CID/AS patients than controls, versus about 9.9-fold for other subsets. All patient T-cell subsets had shorter CDR3 lengths; Omenn syndrome patients showed >80% Treg-Tconv repertoire overlap at nucleotide and amino acid level. In Omenn syndrome patients, sorted CD25-high CD127-low cells may represent peripherally activated cells rather than bona fide Treg cells. Some T-cell subset analyses were not performed for some subjects. Compared with control T-cell subpopulations, the RAG-deficient patients had markedly lower Shannon entropy and higher Simpson indices.

These data are also associated with another study on regulatory T cells. From the second report: The multiplex PCR relied on 52 forward TRBV primers and 13 reverse TRBJ primers, and amplification bias was corrected through assay-based and computational methods. In patients, repertoires had restricted unique TRB V-J pairs and skewed V and J gene usage, with regulatory T cells showing the most marked changes. The study compared T-cell receptor beta repertoires of sorted regulatory, conventional CD4+ and CD8+ T cells in CD3G-deficient patients with those in healthy controls. Peripheral blood mononuclear cells were isolated by Ficoll density separation. Within the immunoSEQ assay, multiplex PCR amplified rearranged TRB loci from genomic DNA. Sequencing of the TRB amplicons was done on an Illumina HiSeq platform. Raw sequences were error-filtered and aligned to reference gene sequences by custom algorithms, then analyzed with the immunoSEQ online tools. Frequencies of productive and nonproductive TRB rearrangements were evaluated among both unique and total sequences. For group comparisons, t tests, Mann-Whitney tests or two-way ANOVA were performed in Prism software.

The sequence derives from a human donor in good health. The sequence is built from TRBV19 and TRBJ1-2; TRBD1 matches 7 bases in the middle. Sequencing was done on a sample of CD4+ effector T cells sorted from blood. For the CDR3, the sequence is CASSTRTGPRSYGYTF. The DNA sequence reads TGTGCCAGTAGTACCCGGACAGGACCCCGTAGCTATGGCTACACCTTC.